A selection of T cell receptor beta chains follows, all from one sample in a study of shared clonotypes between healthy human individuals. TCRdb's copy holds only in-frame clones and misses some; the assay was immunoSEQ multiplex PCR. The table has 650,000 to 700,000 clones, roughly 91% seen once. The sequenced sample was memory CD8+ T cells from PBMCs. The receptor source for this set is a man younger than 35 in good health. Some clones in this sample may be carry-over from other donors' samples. Both conserved end residues are part of each CDR3. Fields, in order: J gene, CDR3 length, V gene, CDR3 protein.

TRBJ2-7 | 14 | TRBV10-1 | CASSVTGKTYEQYF
TRBJ2-3 | 14 | TRBV9 | CASSTSGGPDTQYF
TRBJ2-1 | 16 | TRBV7-9 | CASSLRTGSEENEQFF
TRBJ2-7 | 13 | TRBV5-4 | CASSLDVGYEQYF
TRBJ2-7 | 14 | TRBV14 | CASSPDRGYYEQYF
TRBJ2-7 | 15 | TRBV10-2 | CASRPGGGRPNEQYF
TRBJ1-5 | 12 | TRBV28 | CAGSDRTSHQHF
TRBJ2-7 | 14 | TRBV7-6 | CASSLAGDFNEQYF
TRBJ2-7 | 13 | TRBV7-6 | CASSLELASEQYF
TRBJ1-2 | 18 | TRBV30 | CAWRPQIPGTRGNYGYTF
TRBJ1-1 | 13 | TRBV6-5 | CASSQLEWTEAFF
TRBJ2-7 | 14 | TRBV6-1 | CASVPGRVSYEQYF
TRBJ1-2 | 15 | TRBV28 | CASRTQGLSNYGYTF
TRBJ1-5 | 14 | TRBV27 | CASSSGVSNQPQHF
TRBJ1-2 | 13 | TRBV11-2 | CASSFETGYGYTF
TRBJ2-3 | 16 | TRBV7-2 | CASSLTTSPILDTQYF
TRBJ2-7 | 14 | TRBV4-1 | CASSQVTVGYEQYF
TRBJ1-1 | 13 | TRBV11-2 | CTSSLGVNTEAFF
TRBJ2-7 | 15 | TRBV27 | CASSLGWGPGYEQYF
TRBJ2-7 | 18 | TRBV5-1 | CASSGLKTESGRGYEQYF
- | 15 | TRBV11-2 | CASSLGVGGTYEQYF
TRBJ1-2 | 15 | TRBV15 | CATSSPSSANYGYTF
TRBJ1-5 | 15 | TRBV5-6 | CASSLGGQRNQPQHF
TRBJ2-7 | 12 | TRBV7-9 | CASSAGLYEQYF
TRBJ2-1 | 17 | TRBV4-3 | CASSQDQEREGINEQFF
TRBJ1-1 | 15 | TRBV6-1 | CASNPSGVGWTEAFF
TRBJ2-5 | 16 | TRBV27 | CASSLGSGSYQETQYF
TRBJ2-2 | 16 | TRBV29-1 | CSVVLLGTANTGELFF
TRBJ2-1 | 16 | TRBV19 | CASLQTGTHSYNEQFF
TRBJ2-1 | 14 | TRBV30 | CAGTHPSTWDEQFF
TRBJ1-1 | 16 | TRBV5-1 | CASSLDDRNMNTEAFF
TRBJ2-1 | 14 | TRBV2 | CASSGWTGYNEQFF
TRBJ2-5 | 14 | TRBV7-9 | CASSSPGFQETQYF
TRBJ2-2 | 15 | TRBV19 | CATQGLETNTGELFF
TRBJ2-2 | 14 | TRBV27 | CASSLRQVYGELFF
TRBJ2-4 | 13 | TRBV29-1 | CSVSDSAKNIQYF
TRBJ2-1 | 19 | TRBV9 | CASSHRDHTPGPPWNEQFF
TRBJ1-1 | 15 | TRBV27 | CASSMTGEVNTEAFF
TRBJ2-7 | 14 | TRBV27 | CASSLVPSSYEQYF
TRBJ1-2 | 15 | TRBV7-9 | CASSLVGQRAYGYTF
TRBJ1-1 | 13 | TRBV5-6 | CASSLSGDTEAFF
TRBJ2-7 | 15 | TRBV5-4 | CASSLARTNPCEQYF
TRBJ2-7 | 14 | TRBV19 | CASSWGTTFYEQYF
TRBJ2-7 | 12 | TRBV29-1 | CSVEGPDYEQYF
TRBJ2-5 | 16 | TRBV4-1 | CASSQVRDFAVETQYF
TRBJ2-1 | 15 | TRBV2 | CASSAGLAGVVAQFF
TRBJ2-7 | 13 | TRBV27 | CASSYTSSYEQYF
TRBJ2-3 | 15 | TRBV2 | CASSEWDRATDTQYF
TRBJ2-3 | 14 | TRBV13 | CASSFGASADTQYF
TRBJ2-1 | 11 | TRBV9 | CASSVGSEQFF
TRBJ2-1 | 18 | TRBV6-1 | CASSEALIGQGNRNEQFF
TRBJ2-5 | 13 | TRBV9 | CASSVNSRETQYF
TRBJ2-7 | 14 | TRBV5-1 | CASSLWTGQGEQYF